These 27 T cell receptor beta chains were sequenced from one sample in a study of human T cells and chemical hapten exposure. TCRdb recomputed calls from the RACE reads with MiXCR, one row per CDR3 protein. The table includes more than 75,000 distinct CDR3 sequences, about 8.9% detected once. Time point given: pre-sensitization, week 0. Treatment denoted: therapeutic diphenylcyclopropenone sensitization with weekly scalp DPC. The sample in question was whole blood, obtained in connection with sensitization to the hapten diphenylcyclopropenone (DPC). The receptor set was obtained from a woman aged 40 to 50 with alopecia areata. Some clones in this sample may be carry-over from other donors' samples.

This clonotype came up a few times. The rearrangement uses TRBV7-2 and TRBJ1-6, with 7 bases that match TRBD1. From germline, CDR1 is SGHTA and CDR2 FQGNSA. This CDR3 comprises 14 residues. The ends lost 8 bases at V and 5 bases at J; junction bases unmatched: 6. The CDR3 loop is CASGYRGNNSPLHF. CDR3 nucleotides: TGTGCCAGCGGATACAGGGGTAATAATTCACCCCTCCACTTT.

The rearrangement uses TRBV11-2 and TRBJ2-1; 8 positions agree with TRBD2. The CDR3 sequence is 12 residues long. From germline, CDR1 is SGHAT and CDR2 FQNNGV. V lost 5 bases to trimming and J lost 6 bases; unmatched junction nucleotides: 0. The CDR3 DNA reads as TGTGCCAGCAGCCGGGGGGGCAATGAGCAGTTCTTC. It translates to CASSRGGNEQFF.

This clonotype was seen at least ten times. V and J are TRBV11-3 and TRBJ2-2, with a tentative D call TRBD1 (6 bases). This CDR3 has 15 residues. With 5 bases removed from V and 4 bases from J, the gap between germline ends came to 14 bases. Germline CDR1 reads SGHNT; CDR2 reads YENEEA. CDR3 in amino acids: CASSPRGHSTGELFF. The CDR3 nucleotides read TGTGCCAGCAGCCCGAGGGGACACTCCACCGGGGAGCTGTTTTTT.

This clonotype was found many times. The V call is TRBV7-2, the J call TRBJ1-6; D is possibly TRBD1 (5 bases). V was cut by 5 bases and J by 5 bases, with 13 bases left in between. The V gene's germline CDR1 is SGHTA and CDR2 FQGNSA. The CDR3 totals 15 residues. CDR3 residues: CASSPPPGHNSPLHF. The DNA for the CDR3 is TGTGCCAGCAGCCCGCCCCCGGGACATAATTCACCCCTCCACTTT.

The sample holds a few counts of this clonotype. V and J are TRBV5-1 and TRBJ1-2; 8 nucleotides align to TRBD1. V dropped 0 bases and J dropped 4; count of bases not matched to a gene: 5. Germline loops: CDR1 SGHRS, CDR2 YFSETQ. CDR3 size: 15 residues. The CDR3 region is CASSLDPGGVYGYTF. DNA of the CDR3: TGCGCCAGCAGCTTGGATCCAGGGGGCGTCTATGGCTACACCTTC.

This clonotype has just a few counts. The rearrangement joins TRBV5-5 to TRBJ1-5; 9 nucleotides line up with TRBD1. J gave up 7 bases and V 0 bases, and 5 bases lay outside the gene matches. Germline V CDR1 and CDR2: SGHKS, YYEKEE (reference sequence). This CDR3 spans 15 amino acids. Here the CDR3 DNA reads TGTGCCAGCAGCTTGGAACAGGGGGCTCGGCAGCCCCAGCATTTT. This codes for CASSLEQGARQPQHF.

Worth noting for this clonotype: At one end the junction does not follow the germline gene, possibly because of a read error. This chain joins TRBV19 and TRBJ1-1; D not certain. The CDR3 spans 12 residues. The V gene's germline CDR1 is LNHDA and CDR2 SQIVND (reference sequence). The DNA for the CDR3 is TGTGCCTCCTCACAGATGAACACTGAAGCTTACTTT. Its protein product is CASSQMNTEAYF.

As regards this clonotype: The junction and the germline gene differ at one end; a read error may be behind it. The chain links TRBV20-1 to TRBJ2-3; 11 positions match TRBD1. The germline V gene has CDR1 DFQATT and CDR2 SNEGSKA (reference sequence). The CDR3 consists of 15 residues. This chain's CDR3 is CSARPGQGARDTQCF. For the CDR3, the DNA is TGCAGTGCTAGACCTGGACAGGGGGCTCGAGATACGCAGTGTTTT.

This clonotype was seen repeatedly, ten times or more. V and J are TRBV6-2 or TRBV6-3 and TRBJ1-2; no firm D call. The CDR3 has 13 residues. Trimming removed 0 bases from V and 6 bases from J, with 8 bases in between. Germline V gene sequence: CDR1 MNHEY, CDR2 SVGEGT. DNA for the CDR3: TGTGCCAGCAGTTACTCCAATATAAATGGCTACACCTTC. Residues: CASSYSNINGYTF.

At least ten counts were recorded for this clonotype. The V gene is TRBV4-1, the J gene TRBJ2-4, with D perhaps TRBD2 (6 bases). V gave up 3 bases and J gave up 3 bases, with 9 bases separating them. From germline, CDR1 is MGHRA and CDR2 YSYEKL. The CDR3 sequence is 14 residues long. The CDR3 nucleotides read TGCGCCAGCAGCCACGCCGGGAGCAAAAACATTCAGTACTTC. It translates to CASSHAGSKNIQYF.

V and J are TRBV5-6 and TRBJ2-7; TRBD2 agrees at 11 bases. The V gene's germline CDR1 is SGHDT and CDR2 YYEEEE. The CDR3 is 15 residues long. The J segment lost 2 bases and the V segment lost 2 bases, leaving 3 bases of the junction unmatched. The CDR3, as DNA: TGTGCCAGCAGCTTTGGGACTAGCGGAACCTACGAGCAGTACTTC. Its translation: CASSFGTSGTYEQYF.

This clonotype was seen at least ten times. The CDR3 sequence is CAVHTVAGGKYF. CDR3 DNA sequence: TGTGCCGTACATACCGTTGCGGGAGGCAAGTACTTC. The chain is built from TRBV7-2 and TRBJ2-7; TRBD2 matches 8 bases. CDR3 length equals 12 residues. The V gene end was trimmed by 11 bases and the J gene end by 11 bases; junction bases not matched to a gene: 14. Germline values: CDR1 SGHTA, CDR2 FQGNSA. Full variable domain (rest looked up from reference TRBV7-2 and TRBJ2-7): GAGVSQSPSNKVTEKGKDVELRCDPISGHTALYWYRQSLGQGLEFLIYFQGNSAPDKSGLPSDRFSAERTGGSVSTLTIQRTQQEDSAVYLCAVHTVAGGKYFGPGTRLTVT.

This clonotype was observed at least ten times. The chain carries TRBV20-1 and TRBJ1-1, with D possibly being TRBD1 (5 bases). The CDR3 covers 13 residues. Germline V gives CDR1 DFQATT, CDR2 SNEGSKA (reference sequence). Trimming pared 1 base from V and 4 bases from J, leaving 10 bases between. CDR3 DNA: TGCAGTGCTAGAGGGGGCTTTGGCACTGAAGCTTTCTTT. Translating gives CSARGGFGTEAFF.

There are many counts of this clonotype. The chain joins TRBV5-1 to TRBJ2-1; 8 bases line up with TRBD1. Germline trimming cut 4 bases from V and 5 bases from J; bases unmatched to any gene: 8. Germline CDR1 is SGHRS and CDR2 is YFSETQ. This CDR3 comprises 15 residues. CDR3 nucleotides: TGCGCCAGCAGCCAGGGACAGGCGGCACACAATGAGCAGTTCTTC. This sequence encodes CASSQGQAAHNEQFF. Complete variable domain (other parts from reference TRBV5-1 and TRBJ2-1): KAGVTQTPRYLIKTRGQQVTLSCSPISGHRSVSWYQQTPGQGLQFLFEYFSETQRNKGNFPGRFSGRQFSNSRSEMNVSTLELGDSALYLCASSQGQAAHNEQFFGPGTRLTVL.

The gene calls are TRBV7-6 and TRBJ2-2; 14 bases align to TRBD2. This CDR3 has 17 amino acids. The J segment lost 6 bases and the V segment lost 1 base, leaving 4 bases of the junction unmatched. Germline V gene data show CDR1 as SGHVS and CDR2 as FNYEAQ. CDR3 residues: CASSLGGLAGAAGELFF. CDR3 DNA sequence: TGTGCCAGCAGCTTAGGGGGACTAGCGGGGGCCGCCGGGGAGCTGTTTTTT.

CDR3: CSYRGTGATEAFF. CDR3 DNA sequence: TGCAGCTATAGAGGGACAGGGGCCACTGAAGCTTTCTTT. This chain links TRBV20-1 with TRBJ1-1; 10 positions match TRBD1. The germline CDR1 and CDR2 sequences are DFQATT and SNEGSKA (reference sequence). This CDR3 has 13 residues.

This clonotype was seen ten or more times. V gene TRBV6-6 combines with J gene TRBJ1-1; D ambiguous. Germline-derived CDR1 and CDR2 are MNHNY and SVGAGI (reference sequence). The CDR3 has 12 amino acids. Trimming shortened V by 2 bases and J by 8 bases, and 9 bases separated the two germline ends. The CDR3 loop reads CASSYPWLEAFF. DNA for the CDR3: TGTGCCAGCAGTTACCCTTGGTTGGAAGCTTTCTTT.

There are a few counts of this clonotype. This rearrangement joins TRBV4-2 to TRBJ1-2; D is undetermined. The germline CDR1 and CDR2 sequences are LGHNA and YNFKEQ. The CDR3 sequence is 14 residues long. V was shortened by 1 base and J by 1 base, with 7 bases between the two germline ends. CDR3 sequence (DNA): TGTGCCAGCAGCCAAGTGGGAGATAACTATGGCTACACCTTC. This encodes CASSQVGDNYGYTF.

This clonotype showed up just a few times. The genes are TRBV3-1 and TRBJ2-1, with 8 nucleotides matching TRBD2. J gave up 0 bases and V 1 base, and 2 bases lay outside the gene matches. Germline CDR1 LGHDT, CDR2 YNNKEL (reference sequence). The CDR3 is 16 residues long. The CDR3: CASSQAGGRSYNEQFF. The CDR3 DNA reads TGTGCCAGCAGCCAAGCGGGGGGGCGCTCCTACAATGAGCAGTTCTTC.

Ten or more counts support this clonotype. The CDR3 loop reads CASRFWNLVYNEQFF. CDR3 coding DNA: TGTGCAAGTCGCTTTTGGAATTTAGTCTACAATGAGCAGTTCTTC. The chain carries TRBV12-2 and TRBJ2-1. TRBV12-2 is noted as a pseudogene. The CDR3 extends over 15 amino acids.

The V call is TRBV5-6, the J call TRBJ2-3; a possible D gene is TRBD1 (6 bases). Trimming removed 2 bases from V and 2 bases from J, with 15 bases in between. Germline V gene sequence: CDR1 SGHDT, CDR2 YYEEEE. The CDR3 contains 16 residues. The CDR3 is CASSFVGDTYTDTQYF. CDR3 sequence (DNA): TGTGCCAGCAGCTTCGTTGGGGACACCTACACAGATACGCAGTATTTT.

The chain couples TRBV7-9 to TRBJ2-7; a possible D gene is TRBD2 (5 bases). The CDR3 is 14 amino acids. V was trimmed by 5 bases and J by 0 bases, leaving 11 bases between them. Germline CDR1 reads SEHNR; CDR2 reads FQNEAQ (reference sequence). CDR3 loop: CASSPRRASYEQYF. CDR3 DNA sequence: TGTGCCAGCAGCCCCCGGCGGGCCTCCTACGAGCAGTACTTC.

This clonotype was counted many times. This rearrangement joins TRBV4-3 to TRBJ2-1; D might be TRBD2 (6 bases). The CDR3 spans 14 residues. V was trimmed by 3 bases and J by 9 bases, leaving 15 bases between them. Germline V lookup: CDR1 LGHNA, CDR2 YSLEER. CDR3 coding DNA: TGCGCCAGCAGCCACGGGGGAGGATTAGGTGAGCAGTTCTTC. This gives the protein CASSHGGGLGEQFF.

This clonotype has ten or more counts. This chain connects TRBV18 to TRBJ2-5; the D gene could be TRBD1 or TRBD2 (6 bases each). V lost 6 bases and J lost 4, with 18 bases in between. Germline V CDR1 and CDR2: KGHSH, LQKENI. The CDR3 sequence is 15 residues long. The CDR3 loop is CASSSSAGGGETQYF. Written as DNA, the CDR3 is TGTGCCAGCTCCAGCTCGGCCGGGGGCGGAGAGACCCAGTACTTC.

This clonotype was counted many times. The chain uses TRBV7-9 and TRBJ2-7; TRBD1 might be the D (5 bases). The V end was cut by 3 bases, the J end by 0 bases, with 15 bases between. The germline CDR1 and CDR2 sequences are SEHNR and FQNEAQ (reference sequence). CDR3 size: 16 residues. The CDR3 loop reads CASSFVAGPSSYEQYF. CDR3 bases: TGTGCCAGCAGCTTTGTCGCAGGGCCCAGCTCCTACGAGCAGTACTTC.

This chain uses TRBV7-2 with TRBJ2-7; 8 nucleotides agree with TRBD2. Per the germline V gene, CDR1 is SGHTA and CDR2 is FQGNSA. The CDR3 has 17 amino acids. V was pared by 3 bases and J by 4 bases, with 14 bases of the junction left unmatched. The CDR3 loop reads CASSFGGGRPVRYEQYF. Written as DNA, the CDR3 is TGTGCCAGCAGCTTCGGCGGGGGGCGACCTGTTCGATACGAGCAGTACTTC.

In its sample, this clonotype was seen many times. J is TRBJ2-4 and V is TRBV3-1; D not resolved. CDR1 and CDR2 from the germline V gene are LGHDT and YNNKEL (reference sequence). V lost 1 base and J 0 bases, leaving 10 bases between the germline ends. This CDR3 region has 16 residues. The CDR3 coding sequence is TGTGCCAGCAGCCAAGCCGGGCCTCTAGCCAAAAACATTCAGTACTTC. Translation gives CASSQAGPLAKNIQYF.